This T cell receptor beta chain is drawn from a study of cytomegalovirus exposure and HLA in healthy donors. The CDR3 consists of 18 residues. V lost 3 bases and J lost 7, with 29 bases in between. The germline gives CDR1 SGHRS, CDR2 YFSETQ. On this clone itself: Its matching antigen is unknown.

Broader study findings: Specific recognition of CMV antigens was confirmed in vitro for a few chains (all CMV-associated).

The table came from immunoSEQ multiplex PCR; TCRdb's copy has only in-frame clones and leaves some out. Of some 56,000 clones listed, around 93% are singletons. The study drew the donors from its roughly 120-subject validation cohort, separate from the approximately 700-subject first cohort. The sample was PBMCs. The clonotype originates from a woman younger than 30 in good health and CMV-seropositive. The chain uses TRBV5-1 and TRBJ2-7, with a tentative D call TRBD1 (6 bases). The CDR3 reads CASSSGQDQRVAIGEQYF. The DNA for the CDR3 is TGCGCCAGCAGCTCGGGACAAGATCAGAGGGTGGCTATCGGGGAGCAGTACTTC. The entire variable domain, with the rest obtained from reference TRBV5-1 and TRBJ2-7, is as follows: KAGVTQTPRYLIKTRGQQVTLSCSPISGHRSVSWYQQTPGQGLQFLFEYFSETQRNKGNFPGRFSGRQFSNSRSEMNVSTLELGDSALYLCASSSGQDQRVAIGEQYFGPGTRLTVT.